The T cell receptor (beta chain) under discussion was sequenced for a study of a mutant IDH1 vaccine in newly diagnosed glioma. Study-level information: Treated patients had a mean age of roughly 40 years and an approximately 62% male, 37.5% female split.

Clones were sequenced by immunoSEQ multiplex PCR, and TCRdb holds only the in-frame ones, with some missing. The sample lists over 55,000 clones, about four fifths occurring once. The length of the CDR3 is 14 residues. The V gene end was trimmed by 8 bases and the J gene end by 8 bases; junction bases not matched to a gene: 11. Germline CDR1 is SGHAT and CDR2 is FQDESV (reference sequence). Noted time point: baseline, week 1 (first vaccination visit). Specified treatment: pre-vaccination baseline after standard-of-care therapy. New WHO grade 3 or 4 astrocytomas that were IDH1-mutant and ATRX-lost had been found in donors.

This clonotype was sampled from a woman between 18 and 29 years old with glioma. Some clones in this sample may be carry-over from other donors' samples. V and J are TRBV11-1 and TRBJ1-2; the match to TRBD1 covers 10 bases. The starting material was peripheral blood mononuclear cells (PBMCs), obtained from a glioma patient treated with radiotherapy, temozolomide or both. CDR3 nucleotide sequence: TGTGCCAGCGCCGCGCTTGGACAGGGGGGAGGCTACACCTTC. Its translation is CASAALGQGGGYTF.